The 17 T cell receptor beta chains below were found in one sample sequenced in a study of PD-1 blockade in classical Hodgkin lymphoma. Time point described: cycle 4 day 1 (C4D1), after more than 5 weeks of nivolumab. Each patient's relapse followed autologous stem cell transplantation, and brentuximab vedotin exposure varied. Thawed PBMCs supplied CD8+ T cells via magnetic negative selection. Generated by immunoSEQ multiplex PCR, the TCRdb table keeps only in-frame clones and is missing some. Of fewer than 7,500 clones in the sample, roughly 63% were seen once. This specimen was CD8+ T cells from blood, taken before the fourth cycle of nivolumab. Receptor source: a human donor with classical Hodgkin lymphoma.

The chain uses TRBV19 and TRBJ2-7; 7 positions match TRBD2. CDR1 LNHDA and CDR2 SQIVND come from the germline V gene (reference sequence). Losses at the gene ends were 10 bases for V and 1 base for J; bases not matched to a gene: 13. CDR3 length: 15 residues. The CDR3 loop is CATAIGSGISYEQYF. The CDR3, as DNA: TGTGCCACCGCCATCGGCAGCGGGATTTCCTACGAGCAGTACTTC.

The CDR3 loop is CASSYSRGGADGYTF. The CDR3, as DNA: TGTGCCAGCAGTTACTCGAGGGGGGGCGCCGATGGCTACACCTTC. The V call is TRBV6-6, the J call TRBJ1-2; TRBD1 might be the D (6 bases). The germline CDR1 and CDR2 sequences are MNHNY and SVGAGI (reference sequence). This CDR3 is built from 15 residues. Trimming removed 0 bases from V and 6 bases from J, with 14 bases in between.

The chain is built from TRBV14 and TRBJ1-4; D perhaps matches TRBD1 (5 bases). V was cut by 5 bases and J by 8 bases, with 21 bases left in between. Germline V gene lookup returns CDR1 SGHDN and CDR2 FVKESK. The CDR3 consists of 16 residues. The CDR3, as DNA: TGTGCCAGCAGCGATCCCACTGACAGCGTGGAGGAAAAACTGTTTTTT. Translation gives CASSDPTDSVEEKLFF.

CDR3 coding DNA: TGTGCCAGCAGCTTGGAGGGAGCGAGCTCCTACGAGCAGTACTTC. Its translation is CASSLEGASSYEQYF. The rearrangement links TRBV7-9 to TRBJ2-7, with D perhaps matching TRBD2 (6 bases). The CDR3 covers 15 residues. Deletions cut 3 bases from V and 0 bases from J, with 12 bases between. Germline assignment: CDR1 SEHNR and CDR2 FQNEAQ (reference sequence).

The rearrangement joins TRBV28 to TRBJ2-1, with D possibly being TRBD1 or TRBD2 (5 bases each). This CDR3 region has 13 residues. V was cut by 3 bases and J by 8 bases, with 11 bases left in between. Germline CDR1 is MDHEN and CDR2 is SYDVKM. This chain's CDR3 is CASSLRGTDEQFF. DNA for the CDR3: TGTGCCAGCAGTTTGAGGGGCACGGATGAGCAGTTCTTC.

V and J are TRBV7-6 and TRBJ2-2, with TRBD2 as a possible D gene (6 bases). V was pared by 8 bases and J by 4 bases, with 29 bases between. CDR3 size: 19 residues. Per the germline V gene, CDR1 is SGHVS and CDR2 is FNYEAQ. DNA for the CDR3: TGTGCCAGCGCTGCCGGTGTAGGGACTGCAACCGCCTCCACCGGGGAGCTGTTTTTT. Its protein is CASAAGVGTATASTGELFF.

This rearrangement joins TRBV28 to TRBJ1-6, with D perhaps matching TRBD1 (6 bases). Looked up from germline, CDR1 is MDHEN and CDR2 is SYDVKM. This CDR3 has 15 residues. Trimming took off 5 bases at V and 6 bases at J, with 14 bases between the two ends. CDR3 DNA sequence: TGTGCCAGCAGTGCCTCGGGGGGGGCTAATTCACCCCTCCACTTT. It codes for CASSASGGANSPLHF.

This clone was counted only a few times. J is TRBJ2-1 and V is TRBV10-3; D is perhaps TRBD1 (6 bases). V lost 3 bases to trimming and J lost 0 bases, with 9 bases between them. The CDR3 runs to 15 residues. From germline, CDR1 is ENHRY and CDR2 SYGVKD. CDR3 amino acids: CAISEGGDSYNEQFF. The CDR3 nucleotides read TGTGCCATCAGTGAAGGGGGAGACTCCTACAATGAGCAGTTCTTC.

The genes are TRBV4-1 and TRBJ1-1; 9 bases agree with TRBD1. The CDR3 is 18 amino acids. Germline CDR1 reads MGHRA; CDR2 reads YSYEKL. Trimming at V came to 1 base and at J to 3 bases, leaving 12 bases not matched to a gene. The CDR3 reads CASSQAPRQGVGYTEAFF. The CDR3 DNA reads TGCGCCAGCAGCCAAGCCCCCCGACAGGGGGTTGGGTACACTGAAGCTTTCTTT.

The CDR3 is CASRGDGRGRELFF. The CDR3 DNA is TGCGCCAGCAGGGGGGACGGTCGGGGGAGGGAGCTGTTTTTT. V usage is TRBV4-1 and J usage is TRBJ2-2; D might be TRBD2 (6 bases). The CDR3 totals 14 residues. Germline V gene lookup returns CDR1 MGHRA and CDR2 YSYEKL. Deletions cut 6 bases from V and 9 bases from J, with 17 bases between.

This clone showed up just a few times. One end of the junction is discordant with germline, which a read error may explain. This chain joins TRBV18 and TRBJ2-3; 8 bases align to TRBD2. CDR1 and CDR2 (germline): KGHSH, LQKENI. The length of the CDR3 is 12 residues. The CDR3 bases are TGTGCCAGCTCACCAATGGAGCGGGAGTTGCATTTT. Amino acid sequence: CASSPMERELHF.

The rearrangement links TRBV27 to TRBJ2-1; TRBD2 is a possible D gene (6 bases). Deletions cut 6 bases from V and 7 bases from J, with 16 bases between. Per germline, CDR1 MNHEY and CDR2 SMNVEV (reference sequence). The CDR3 sequence is 14 residues long. CDR3 nucleotides: TGTGCCAGCAGGTCTCTAGCGCGAGGGAATGAGCAGTTCTTC. This gives the protein CASRSLARGNEQFF.

This clone was detected only a few times. For the CDR3, the DNA is TGTGCCAGCAGCTTAAAAGGGGGCGGTACTGAAGCTTTCTTT. Its protein is CASSLKGGGTEAFF. J is TRBJ1-1 and V is TRBV7-3, with 7 bases fitting TRBD1. Trimming removed 1 base from V and 5 bases from J; junction bases left unmatched: 4. The CDR3 is 14 amino acids. Germline V gene lookup returns CDR1 SGHTA and CDR2 FQGTGA.

This clone was counted between two and nine times. This rearrangement joins TRBV13 to TRBJ1-1; D unresolved. V was shortened by 4 bases and J by 5 bases, with 11 bases between the two germline ends. The length of the CDR3 is 13 residues. In germline, CDR1 is PRHDT, CDR2 FYEKMQ (reference sequence). This CDR3 is CASSSQLVTEAFF. CDR3 DNA sequence: TGTGCCAGCAGCTCACAGTTGGTAACTGAAGCTTTCTTT.

This clone has only one observation. CDR3 nucleotide sequence: TGTGCCAGCAGCTTAGCGCTGAGAGGCGGCTACACCTTC. Amino acid sequence: CASSLALRGGYTF. This chain uses TRBV7-1 with TRBJ1-2; D is ambiguous. TRBV7-1 is reported as an ORF; its role is uncertain. The CDR3 is 13 residues long. The V and J ends lost 4 bases and 8 bases respectively, with 14 bases between them.

This clone was detected a few times. The CDR3 loop is CASSGVAGGEKSYNEQFF. CDR3 nucleotide sequence: TGTGCCAGCAGCGGAGTAGCGGGAGGGGAGAAATCCTACAATGAGCAGTTCTTC. The V call is TRBV7-9, the J call TRBJ2-1; 11 bases are shared with TRBD2. Trimming removed 5 bases from V and 1 base from J; junction bases left unmatched: 10. Germline lookup yields CDR1 SEHNR and CDR2 FQNEAQ (reference sequence). This CDR3 comprises 18 residues.

This chain connects TRBV2 to TRBJ2-1; TRBD2 is a possible D gene (5 bases). Trimming took off 8 bases at V and 7 bases at J, with 15 bases between the two ends. Germline V CDR1 and CDR2: SNHLY, FYNNEI. There are 13 residues in the CDR3. The CDR3 spells CASEDYLANEQFF. CDR3 sequence (DNA): TGTGCCAGCGAAGACTACCTCGCAAATGAGCAGTTCTTC.